This T cell receptor (beta chain) was observed in a study of shared clonotypes between healthy human individuals. Study-level information: There were three CD4 naive, three CD4 memory, two CD8 naive and one CD8 memory plates per donor.

Study results and caveats: Rarefaction showed sorted-subset sequencing was incomplete despite large depth.

This CDR3 has 16 residues. Germline V gene lookup returns CDR1 LGHNA and CDR2 YNFKEQ. V was trimmed by 3 bases and J by 4 bases, leaving 19 bases between them. Points on this clone: What it binds is not known.

The method was immunoSEQ multiplex PCR; TCRdb's version includes in-frame clones alone and lacks a portion of them. The sample lists 2,500,000 or so clones; around 90% were seen once. The J gene is TRBJ2-7, the V gene TRBV4-2; perhaps TRBD1 as D (6 bases). The sample consisted of naive CD4+ T cells from PBMCs. Subset specified: CD45RA+ positively selected. This receptor was obtained from a young man in good health. Some clones in this sample may be carry-over from other donors' samples. The CDR3 DNA reads as TGTGCCAGCAGCCATATCTTTGGGACACAAGGGTACGAGCAGTACTTC. Amino acid sequence: CASSHIFGTQGYEQYF.